These 27 T cell receptor beta chains share one sample of origin, sequenced in a study of blood T cell repertoires in COVID-19. Assay used: immunoSEQ multiplex PCR; TCRdb lists only in-frame clones, some missing. The profile shows about 440,000 clones, more than 70% of them singletons. Sequencing input: peripheral blood. The receptors come from a woman in her forties or fifties with COVID-19, enrolled during active disease.

This chain links TRBV5-4 with TRBJ1-1, with D possibly matching TRBD1 (5 bases). The CDR3 contains 16 residues. Germline CDR1 and CDR2: SGHNT and YYREEE (reference sequence). Trimming took off 6 bases at V and 3 bases at J, with 21 bases between the two ends. The DNA of the CDR3 is TGTGCCAGCACCCCGGGGGGGGGTGTTTTTGACACTGAAGCTTTCTTT. Protein: CASTPGGGVFDTEAFF.

This clone was found once. V gene TRBV18 combines with J gene TRBJ1-2, with a possible D match to TRBD1 (6 bases). The CDR3 has 16 residues. V gave up 2 bases and J gave up 3 bases, with 16 bases separating them. Germline loops: CDR1 KGHSH, CDR2 LQKENI. CDR3 region: CASSPSTQDRHYGYTF. The CDR3 bases are TGTGCCAGCTCACCATCCACCCAGGACAGACACTATGGCTACACCTTC.

The CDR3 region is CASSRDRVGLGYTF. In DNA form, the CDR3 reads TGTGCCAGCAGCCGGGACAGGGTGGGATTAGGCTACACCTTC. V usage is TRBV3-1 (or the pseudogene TRBV3-2) and J usage is TRBJ1-2, with 9 bases fitting TRBD1. V lost 4 bases to trimming and J lost 8 bases; unmatched junction nucleotides: 8. This CDR3 spans 14 amino acids. Germline loops: CDR1 LGHDT, CDR2 YNNKEL (reference sequence).

This chain connects TRBV27 to TRBJ2-1; possible D gene TRBD1, 5 bases. The V end was cut by 0 bases, the J end by 8 bases, with 14 bases between. Germline CDR1 is MNHEY and CDR2 is SMNVEV (reference sequence). This CDR3 spans 15 amino acids. CDR3 sequence (DNA): TGTGCCAGCAGTTTATCCCTAAAAGGGGTGGATGAGCAGTTCTTC. Protein: CASSLSLKGVDEQFF.

The rearrangement links TRBV10-1 to TRBJ2-3; D gene ambiguous. CDR3 length: 16 amino acids. The V and J ends lost 3 bases and 1 base respectively, with 14 bases between them. Germline V CDR1 and CDR2: WNHNN, SYGVQD (reference sequence). CDR3 sequence reads: CASSESRPTGTDTQYF. The CDR3 DNA sequence: TGCGCCAGCAGTGAAAGCAGGCCGACGGGCACAGATACGCAGTATTTT.

The rearrangement joins TRBV2 to TRBJ2-1; 8 bases fit TRBD2. Trimming took 0 bases from V and 10 from J; bases not matched to a gene: 11. The CDR3 consists of 16 residues. Germline V CDR1 and CDR2: SNHLY, FYNNEI. In DNA form, the CDR3 reads TGTGCCAGCAGTGAAGCGGAACTAGCGGACCCAGGGGAGCAGTTCTTC. Encoded protein: CASSEAELADPGEQFF.

The gene calls are TRBV11-1 and TRBJ1-1, with D perhaps matching TRBD1 (5 bases). The CDR3 contains 14 residues. V lost 3 bases and J 1 base, leaving 9 bases between the germline ends. From germline, CDR1 is SGHAT and CDR2 FQDESV (reference sequence). CDR3 protein: CASSFQQGNTEAFF. CDR3 DNA sequence: TGTGCCAGCAGCTTTCAGCAGGGGAACACTGAAGCTTTCTTT.

The rearrangement links TRBV28 to TRBJ1-5; TRBD1 is a possible D gene (6 bases). The CDR3 has 13 residues. The germline V gene has CDR1 MDHEN and CDR2 SYDVKM. This CDR3 reads CASTGYSNQPQHF. DNA of the CDR3: TGTGCTTCGACAGGTTATAGCAATCAGCCCCAGCATTTT.

The J gene is TRBJ2-7, the V gene TRBV19; TRBD1 agrees at 7 bases. Trimming took 9 bases from V and 3 from J; bases not matched to a gene: 5. Germline CDR1 LNHDA, CDR2 SQIVND (reference sequence). The CDR3 length is 12 residues. The CDR3 here is CASGTDLYEQYF. The CDR3 DNA follows: TGTGCCAGCGGGACAGATCTCTACGAGCAGTACTTC.

The genes are TRBV12-3 or TRBV12-4 and TRBJ1-1, with D maybe TRBD1 (5 bases). Trimming pared 4 bases from V and 4 bases from J, leaving 10 bases between. CDR3 length equals 13 residues. The CDR3 loop is CASSSGMSTEAFF. Written as DNA, the CDR3 is TGTGCCAGCAGTTCAGGGATGAGCACTGAAGCTTTCTTT.

This chain joins TRBV27 and TRBJ1-2; TRBD1 might be the D (6 bases). CDR3 length equals 15 residues. In germline, CDR1 is MNHEY, CDR2 SMNVEV (reference sequence). V lost 6 bases and J lost 4, with 18 bases in between. The DNA for the CDR3 is TGTGCCAGCAGCAAACCGGGACAAACGTTCTATGGCTACACCTTC. It is translated as CASSKPGQTFYGYTF.

The chain links TRBV19 to TRBJ1-5; D possibly corresponds to TRBD1 (5 bases). From germline, CDR1 is LNHDA and CDR2 SQIVND (reference sequence). Trimming took off 3 bases at V and 11 bases at J, with 17 bases between the two ends. The CDR3 has 14 amino acids. CDR3 nucleotide sequence: TGTGCCAGTAGTATCCGCGACACCAAAGGGGCCCAGCATTTT. Translated, it gives CASSIRDTKGAQHF.

This chain joins TRBV11-3 and TRBJ2-2, with a tentative D call TRBD2 (5 bases). Germline CDR1 reads SGHNT; CDR2 reads YENEEA. Trimming cost V 5 bases and J 8 bases, with 12 bases left between them. The CDR3 extends over 13 amino acids. The CDR3 region has the DNA TGTGCCAGCAGCAACCGAGGGCAGGGGGAGCTGTTTTTT. This encodes CASSNRGQGELFF.

This chain joins TRBV28 and TRBJ2-1, with D perhaps TRBD2 (6 bases). Trimming shortened V by 8 bases and J by 8 bases, and 13 bases separated the two germline ends. Germline values: CDR1 MDHEN, CDR2 SYDVKM. The CDR3 totals 12 residues. CDR3 sequence reads: CASRGYLDEQFF. The DNA of the CDR3 is TGTGCCAGCCGGGGGTATCTCGATGAGCAGTTCTTC.

This sequence joins TRBV3-1 (or the pseudogene TRBV3-2) and TRBJ2-7; TRBD2 is a possible D gene (6 bases). CDR1 is LGHDT and CDR2 is YNNKEL in the germline V gene (reference sequence). V was shortened by 0 bases and J by 2 bases, with 17 bases between the two germline ends. This CDR3 has 17 amino acids. Here the CDR3 DNA reads TGTGCCAGCAGCCAAGATTGGGGCCGGGGGAGCACCTACGAGCAGTACTTC. Its protein is CASSQDWGRGSTYEQYF.

V gene TRBV7-9 combines with J gene TRBJ2-1, with TRBD2 identical over 10 bases. This CDR3 has 14 amino acids. V gave up 6 bases and J gave up 5 bases; unmatched junction bases: 4. Germline-derived CDR1 and CDR2 are SEHNR and FQNEAQ (reference sequence). The chain's CDR3 is CASSSSGGNNEQFF. The CDR3 DNA is TGTGCCAGCAGTTCTAGCGGGGGTAACAATGAGCAGTTCTTC.

CDR3 nucleotides: TGCGCCAGCAGCCAGGCAGGGGTTAGGGCCCTCCACTTT. It yields the protein CASSQAGVRALHF. V is TRBV4-1 and J is TRBJ1-6, with a possible D match to TRBD1 (6 bases). The germline V gene has CDR1 MGHRA and CDR2 YSYEKL. The CDR3 runs to 13 residues. Trimming pared 3 bases from V and 14 bases from J, leaving 14 bases between.

The V call is TRBV5-4, the J call TRBJ2-7; a possible D gene is TRBD2 (5 bases). V gave up 2 bases and J gave up 2 bases, with 11 bases separating them. The CDR3 contains 14 residues. Germline V gene sequence: CDR1 SGHNT, CDR2 YYREEE (reference sequence). The CDR3 sequence is CASSFRPGTYEQYF. CDR3 nucleotide sequence: TGTGCCAGCAGCTTTAGGCCGGGGACCTACGAGCAGTACTTC.

This chain connects TRBV10-3 to TRBJ2-1; D is perhaps TRBD1 (6 bases). Trimming removed 1 base at V and 15 bases at J, with 22 bases between. Germline loops: CDR1 ENHRY, CDR2 SYGVKD. This CDR3 contains 15 residues. The CDR3 nucleotides read TGTGCCATCAGTGAGTTAAAGACAGGCTCCACGGATCGGTTCTTC. Amino acid sequence: CAISELKTGSTDRFF.

J is TRBJ2-7 and V is TRBV5-6; maybe TRBD2 (7 bases). Between the trimmed V and J ends, which lost 4 bases and 1 base, there was a span of 15 bases. The CDR3 runs 15 residues. The germline gives CDR1 SGHDT, CDR2 YYEEEE. The CDR3 DNA sequence: TGTGCCAGCAGCCAGGGAGGGAGGGGGTCCTACGAGCAGTACTTC. It specifies CASSQGGRGSYEQYF.

The rearrangement links TRBV10-2 to TRBJ2-3; TRBD2 matches 10 bases. The germline CDR1 and CDR2 sequences are WSHSY and SAAADI. The V segment lost 3 bases and the J segment 2 bases; nucleotides outside the gene matches: 5. The CDR3 spans 16 residues. As DNA, the CDR3 is TGCGCCAGCAGTGAACTAGCGGGGCATCACACAGATACGCAGTATTTT. This gives the protein CASSELAGHHTDTQYF.

The chain links TRBV29-1 to TRBJ2-2; D unclear. Trimming stripped 6 bases from V and 3 bases from J, with 11 bases between. This CDR3 region has 13 residues. The germline CDR1 and CDR2 sequences are SQVTM and ANQGSEA. The CDR3 region has the DNA TGCAGCGTCACCATTAGATACACCGGGGAGCTGTTTTTT. Translation: CSVTIRYTGELFF.

The J gene is TRBJ2-5, the V gene TRBV5-4, with a tentative D call TRBD1 (6 bases). The CDR3 has 16 residues. Trimming left V 3 bases short and J 3 bases short, with 18 bases between. The germline V gene encodes CDR1 SGHNT and CDR2 YYREEE (reference sequence). In DNA form, the CDR3 reads TGTGCCAGCAGCTCCAAGGAAGGGGGAAAGAAAGAGACCCAGTACTTC. Its translation is CASSSKEGGKKETQYF.

The V and J genes are TRBV28 and TRBJ1-6; D unclear. The CDR3 consists of 14 residues. Trimming left V 7 bases short and J 0 bases short, with 7 bases between. Germline V gene lookup returns CDR1 MDHEN and CDR2 SYDVKM. CDR3 nucleotide sequence: TGTGCCAGCACGGGGAGCTCCTATAATTCACCCCTCCACTTT. It codes for CASTGSSYNSPLHF.

This clone was seen a single time. This chain links TRBV12-3 or TRBV12-4 with TRBJ2-7, with D possibly TRBD2 on 5 matching bases. The CDR3 is made up of 13 amino acids. V dropped 7 bases and J dropped 2 bases, with 12 bases sitting between them. The chain's CDR3 is CASKGLGTYEQYF. The CDR3 nucleotides read TGTGCCAGCAAAGGACTGGGAACCTACGAGCAGTACTTC.

The chain is built from TRBV6-1 and TRBJ1-6; 8 bases match TRBD1. This CDR3 is built from 14 residues. Trimming removed 7 bases from V and 10 bases from J; junction bases left unmatched: 9. Looked up from germline, CDR1 is MNHNS and CDR2 is SASEGT. The CDR3 nucleotides are TGTGCCAGCACCACCCAGGGGGCGTACTCACCCCTCCACTTT. It encodes CASTTQGAYSPLHF.

The chain couples TRBV24-1 to TRBJ2-5, with 7 bases matching TRBD1. The CDR3 length is 12 residues. CDR1 and CDR2 from the germline V gene are KGHDR and SFDVKD. V gave up 9 bases and J gave up 3 bases; unmatched junction bases: 3. Here the CDR3 reads CATGDSEETQYF. As DNA, the CDR3 is TGTGCCACCGGGGACAGCGAAGAGACCCAGTACTTC.